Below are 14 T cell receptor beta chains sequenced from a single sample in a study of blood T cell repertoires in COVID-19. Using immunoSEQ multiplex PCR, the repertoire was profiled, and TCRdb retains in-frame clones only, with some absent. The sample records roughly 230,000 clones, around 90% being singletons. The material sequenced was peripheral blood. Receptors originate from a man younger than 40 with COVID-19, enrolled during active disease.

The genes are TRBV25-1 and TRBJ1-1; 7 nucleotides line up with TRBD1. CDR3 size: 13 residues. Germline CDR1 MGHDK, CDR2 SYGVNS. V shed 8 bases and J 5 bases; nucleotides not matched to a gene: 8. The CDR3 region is CASLRTGETEAFF. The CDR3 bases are TGTGCCAGCCTCCGAACAGGGGAAACTGAAGCTTTCTTT.

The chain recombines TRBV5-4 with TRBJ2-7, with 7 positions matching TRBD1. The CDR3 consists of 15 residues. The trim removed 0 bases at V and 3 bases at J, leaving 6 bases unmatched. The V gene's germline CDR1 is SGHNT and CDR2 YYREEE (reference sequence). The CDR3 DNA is TGTGCCAGCAGCTTGGGACAGGGAATCTTCTACGAGCAGTACTTC. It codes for CASSLGQGIFYEQYF.

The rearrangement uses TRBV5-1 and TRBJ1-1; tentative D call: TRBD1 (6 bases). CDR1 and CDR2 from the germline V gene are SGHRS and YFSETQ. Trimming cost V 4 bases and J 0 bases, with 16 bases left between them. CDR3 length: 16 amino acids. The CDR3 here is CASSPGQNPMNTEAFF. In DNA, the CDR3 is TGCGCCAGCAGCCCTGGACAGAACCCAATGAACACTGAAGCTTTCTTT.

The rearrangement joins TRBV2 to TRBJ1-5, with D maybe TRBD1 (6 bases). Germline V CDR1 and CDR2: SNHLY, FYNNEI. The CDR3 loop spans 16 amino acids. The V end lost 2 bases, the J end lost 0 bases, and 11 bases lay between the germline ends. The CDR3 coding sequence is TGTGCCAGCAGTGAACAGGGGACGATTAGCAATCAGCCCCAGCATTTT. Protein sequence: CASSEQGTISNQPQHF. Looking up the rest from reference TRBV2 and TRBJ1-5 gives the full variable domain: EPEVTQTPSHQVTQMGQEVILRCVPISNHLYFYWYRQILGQKVEFLVSFYNNEISEKSEIFDDQFSVERPDGSNFTLKIRSTKLEDSAMYFCASSEQGTISNQPQHFGDGTRLSIL.

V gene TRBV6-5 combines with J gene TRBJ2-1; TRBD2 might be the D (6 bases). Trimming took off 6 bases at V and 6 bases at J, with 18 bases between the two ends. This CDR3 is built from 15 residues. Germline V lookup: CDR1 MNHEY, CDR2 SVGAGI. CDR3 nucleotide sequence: TGTGCCAGCAGAAGAGGAGGGATTCGCGGCAATGAGCAGTTCTTC. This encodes CASRRGGIRGNEQFF.

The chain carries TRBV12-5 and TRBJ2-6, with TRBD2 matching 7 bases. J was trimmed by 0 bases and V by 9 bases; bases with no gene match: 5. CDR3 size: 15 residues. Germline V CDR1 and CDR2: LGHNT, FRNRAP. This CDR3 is CASMRGYSGANVLTF. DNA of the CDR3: TGTGCTAGCATGCGGGGGTACTCTGGGGCCAACGTCCTGACTTTC. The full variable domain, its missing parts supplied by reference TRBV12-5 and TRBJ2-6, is DARVTQTPRHKVTEMGQEVTMRCQPILGHNTVFWYRQTMMQGLELLAYFRNRAPLDDSGMPKDRFSAEMPDATLATLKIQPSEPRDSAVYFCASMRGYSGANVLTFGAGSRLTVL.

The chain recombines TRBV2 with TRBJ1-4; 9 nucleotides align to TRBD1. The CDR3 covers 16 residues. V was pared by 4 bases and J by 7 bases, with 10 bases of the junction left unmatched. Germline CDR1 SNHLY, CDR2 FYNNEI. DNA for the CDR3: TGTGCCAGCAGTGGGGGGTCCACAGGGGGCTTTGAAAAACTGTTTTTT. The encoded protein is CASSGGSTGGFEKLFF.

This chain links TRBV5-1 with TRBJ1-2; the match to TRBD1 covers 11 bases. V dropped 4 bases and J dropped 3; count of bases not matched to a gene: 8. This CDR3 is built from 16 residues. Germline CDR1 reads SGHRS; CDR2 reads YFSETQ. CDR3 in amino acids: CASSRTEGQGDYGYTF. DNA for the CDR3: TGCGCCAGCAGCCGAACCGAGGGACAGGGGGACTATGGCTACACCTTC.

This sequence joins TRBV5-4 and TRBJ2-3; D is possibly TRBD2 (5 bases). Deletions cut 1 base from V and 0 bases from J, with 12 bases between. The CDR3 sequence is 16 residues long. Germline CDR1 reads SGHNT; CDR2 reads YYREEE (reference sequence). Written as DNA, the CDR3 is TGTGCCAGCAGCTTGTCGGGGATTCCTAGCACAGATACGCAGTATTTT. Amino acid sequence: CASSLSGIPSTDTQYF.

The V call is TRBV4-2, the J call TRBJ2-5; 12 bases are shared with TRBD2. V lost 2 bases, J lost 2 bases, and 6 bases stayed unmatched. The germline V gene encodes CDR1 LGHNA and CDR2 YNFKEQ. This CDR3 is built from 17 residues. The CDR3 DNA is TGTGCCAGCAGCCAATATCAGACTAGCGGGGGACAAGAGACCCAGTACTTC. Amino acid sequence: CASSQYQTSGGQETQYF.

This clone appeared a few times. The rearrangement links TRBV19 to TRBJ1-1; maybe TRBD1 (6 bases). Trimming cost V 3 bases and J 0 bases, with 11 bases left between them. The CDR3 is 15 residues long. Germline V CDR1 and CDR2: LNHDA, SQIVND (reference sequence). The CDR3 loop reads CASSIQQGMNTEAFF. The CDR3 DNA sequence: TGTGCCAGTAGTATTCAACAGGGTATGAACACTGAAGCTTTCTTT.

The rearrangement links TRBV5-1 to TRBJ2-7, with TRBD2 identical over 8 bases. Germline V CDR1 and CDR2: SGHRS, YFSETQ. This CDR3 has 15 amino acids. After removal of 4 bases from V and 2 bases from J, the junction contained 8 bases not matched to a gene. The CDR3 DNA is TGCGCCAGCAGCCTGGCGAGCGGGGGAACCTACGAGCAGTACTTC. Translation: CASSLASGGTYEQYF. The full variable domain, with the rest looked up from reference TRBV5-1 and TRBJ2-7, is KAGVTQTPRYLIKTRGQQVTLSCSPISGHRSVSWYQQTPGQGLQFLFEYFSETQRNKGNFPGRFSGRQFSNSRSEMNVSTLELGDSALYLCASSLASGGTYEQYFGPGTRLTVT.

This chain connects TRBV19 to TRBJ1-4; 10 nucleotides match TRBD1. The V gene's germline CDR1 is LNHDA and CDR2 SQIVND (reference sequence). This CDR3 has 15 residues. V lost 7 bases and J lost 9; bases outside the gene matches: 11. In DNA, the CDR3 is TGTGCCAGTATCGACCCACGGGACAGGGGTAAAAAACTGTTTTTT. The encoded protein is CASIDPRDRGKKLFF.

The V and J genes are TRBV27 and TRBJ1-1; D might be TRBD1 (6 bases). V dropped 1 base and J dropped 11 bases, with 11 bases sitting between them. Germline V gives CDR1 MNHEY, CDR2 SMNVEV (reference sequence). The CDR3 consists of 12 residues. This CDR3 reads CASSLLGGVAFF. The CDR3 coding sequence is TGTGCCAGCAGTTTATTAGGGGGGGTTGCTTTCTTT.